These T cell receptor beta chains were read from a single sample in a study of blood T cell repertoires in COVID-19. TCRdb keeps only in-frame clones here, not all; method: immunoSEQ multiplex PCR. The sample yields under 350,000 clones, approximately 92% seen once. Material: peripheral blood. The receptors stem from a woman aged 25 to 39 with COVID-19, enrolled during active disease. The conserved cysteine and the conserved F or W are not part of the CDR3 here.

>TRBV7-2
ASSLGGPGGGQPQH
>TRBV6-5
ASSTRNTEAF
>TRBV10-3
ASQRRDRDNSPLH
>TRBV6-5
ASSLGLAGVSEQY
>TRBV6-2/TRBV6-3
ASSYSIHYNQPQH
>TRBV10-2
ASGGPRDRVATNEKLF
>TRBV12-3/TRBV12-4
ASSYGYGETQY
>TRBV7-9
ASSPRTSGTSSYEQY
>TRBV9
ASSDGGLNTEAF
>TRBV29-1
SVYVSKGAAF
>TRBV4-1
ASSQEQGEFYGYT
>TRBV29-1
SVEWLQGGKNIQY
>TRBV4-1
ASSQDHGRFYEQY
>TRBV3-1/TRBV3-2
ASSRPGTEAF
>TRBV3-1/TRBV3-2
ASSPTGTSGSYNEQF
>TRBV5-4
ASSKDRGGNQPQH
>TRBV6-6
ASSFGDRVYGYT
>TRBV11-2
ASSLALAGGTDTQY
>TRBV5-4
ASSDNRQGPETQY
>TRBV5-1
ASSLPTSGNTGELF
>TRBV6-6
ARRGGQGGGYT
>TRBV5-1
ASSLESAAYEQY
>TRBV6-5
ASSYSRTGLNQPQH
>TRBV28
ASITGTGVSPLH
>TRBV18
ASSNGINGNTIY
>TRBV30
AWRETGSWPQH
>TRBV5-1
ASSLSTGRETQY
>TRBV19
ASSIQGTIEVF
>TRBV5-1
ASSYNRGDTQY
>TRBV6-1
ASSERRGRGSYEQY
>TRBV10-3
AISHPGLGGINSPLH
>TRBV3-1/TRBV3-2
ASSQEPFGAVSYEQY
>TRBV7-9
ASSLSTSGLQETQY
>TRBV6-2/TRBV6-3
ASSRTHTGELF
>TRBV6-5
ASTSGIDTQY
>TRBV4-1
ASSPPRQGSEKLF
>TRBV7-6
ASSLGQGTNEKLF
>TRBV28
ASSFSDRANEQY
>TRBV4-3
ASSQDPRQGGNEQF
>TRBV7-2
ASSTPGRGTIY
>TRBV7-9
ASSWAGQPQH
>TRBV19
ASRSPGDTGELF
>TRBV19
ASTDRGSYEQY
>TRBV6-6
ASSTPGMGNQPQH
>TRBV2
ASSAGGVRDSNQPQH
>TRBV10-3
AISESLRTLNEQY
>TRBV27
ASSQTLTLGGDSYNEQF
>TRBV28
ASSFLQFYGYT
>TRBV28
ASSPPDNRAF
>TRBV19
ASIPTGGAGQPQH
>TRBV18
ASSPRYQETQY
>TRBV29-1
SGTLGQGGSRAF
>TRBV19
ASSGAGTANTEAF
>TRBV19
ASSLAQSGTKY
>TRBV7-2
ASSYPGTGAYEQY